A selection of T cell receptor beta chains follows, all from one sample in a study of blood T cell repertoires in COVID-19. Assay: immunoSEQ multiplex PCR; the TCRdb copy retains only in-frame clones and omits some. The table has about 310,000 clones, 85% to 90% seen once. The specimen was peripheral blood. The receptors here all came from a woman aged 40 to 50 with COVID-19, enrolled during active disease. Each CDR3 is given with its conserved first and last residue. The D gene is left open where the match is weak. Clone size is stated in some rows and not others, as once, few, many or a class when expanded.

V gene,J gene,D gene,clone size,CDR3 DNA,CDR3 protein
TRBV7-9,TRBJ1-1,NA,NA,TGTGCCAGCACCCCGACAGTTTCTATGGACACTGAAGCTTTCTTT,CASTPTVSMDTEAFF
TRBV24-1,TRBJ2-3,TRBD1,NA,TGTGGCGATCGGGTGACAGGGGTCACCGGAGATACGCAGTATTTT,CGDRVTGVTGDTQYF
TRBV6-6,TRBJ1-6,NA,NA,TGTGCCAGCAGTTACGGGGGCGACTCACCCCTCCACTTT,CASSYGGDSPLHF
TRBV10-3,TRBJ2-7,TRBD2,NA,TGTGCCATCAGCCCGGGGGGGCCCTACGAGCAGTACTTC,CAISPGGPYEQYF
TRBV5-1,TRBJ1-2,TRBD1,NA,TGCGCCAGCAGCTTGGTCACAGGGGGTTCAGCTAACTATGGCTACACCTTC,CASSLVTGGSANYGYTF
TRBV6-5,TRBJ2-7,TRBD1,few,TGTGCCAGCAGGACAGGGACCTTTACCTACGAGCAGTACTTC,CASRTGTFTYEQYF
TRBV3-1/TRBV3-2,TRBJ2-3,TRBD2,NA,TGTGCCAGCAGCCAAAGGTCTGCTAGCGGGGGGTCCTACACAGATACGCAGTATTTT,CASSQRSASGGSYTDTQYF
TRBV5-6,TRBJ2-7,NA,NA,TGTGCCAGCAGCCTCGGAGCGGGCCGCGCCTACGAGCAGTACTTC,CASSLGAGRAYEQYF
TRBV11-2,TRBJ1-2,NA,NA,TGTGCCAGCAGCTCCAGTTACGGGGATTTGAGAAATGGCTACACCTTC,CASSSSYGDLRNGYTF
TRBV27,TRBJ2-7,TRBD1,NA,TGTGCCAGCACCCAACCAGGGGACAGGGGGTCTTTGGGGGAGCAGTACTTC,CASTQPGDRGSLGEQYF
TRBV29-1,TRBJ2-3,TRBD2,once,TGCAGCGTTGTGACGGGAGGGCAAACAGATACGCAGTATTTT,CSVVTGGQTDTQYF
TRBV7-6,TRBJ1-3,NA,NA,TGTGCCAGCAGCTTAACTAGGGCAGCTCGCTCTGGAAACACCATATATTTT,CASSLTRAARSGNTIYF
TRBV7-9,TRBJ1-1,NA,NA,TGTGCCAGCAGCTTAGATCAGGACACTGAAGCTTTCTTT,CASSLDQDTEAFF
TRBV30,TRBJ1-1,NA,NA,TGTGCCTGGACCCAAACGTGGGGGGGCACTGAAGCTTTCTTT,CAWTQTWGGTEAFF
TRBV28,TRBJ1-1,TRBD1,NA,TGTGCCAGCAGTTTTCGACAGGGAATGGGGGACACTGAAGCTTTCTTT,CASSFRQGMGDTEAFF
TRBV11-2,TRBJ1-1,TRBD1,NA,TGTGCCAGCAGCTCTAGACAGGGGTTGGGCACTGAAGCTTTCTTT,CASSSRQGLGTEAFF
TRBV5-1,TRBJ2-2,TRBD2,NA,TGCGCCAGCAGCTTGGTTGGTAGCGGGAGCAAGGACACCGGGGAGCTGTTTTTT,CASSLVGSGSKDTGELFF